This T cell receptor (beta chain) is drawn from a study of post-analysis software for immune sequencing data (dated by TCRdb to between 2015 and 2016). In terms of the full investigation: Relapsing-remitting, secondary progressive and progressive-relapsing multiple sclerosis were recorded as disease courses, and subtype annotation was lacking for some patients. A subset of samples was prepared in parallel using single-end sample barcoding, then pooled and co-amplified after Illumina adapter ligation. Patient repertoires were compared against 11 to 12 previously published healthy control repertoires from donors aged roughly 6 to 28 years.

On this clonotype: Its cognate antigen has yet to be identified. Base qualities were left out, and no much larger clone turns up one base away.

What the study reported, not specific to this receptor: When samples were clustered directly using the F measure, samples prepared in the same batch co-clustered strongly, which prompted a batch-effect correction. Multiple sclerosis patients had significantly lower normalized Chao1 diversity than controls, a result that suggests substantial peripheral T-cell clonal expansion. Significantly higher frequencies in patients than in controls were found for about five TRBV segments, including TRBV5-6, TRBV5-1 and TRBV20-1. The multiple sclerosis patient group was slightly younger than the control group.

Libraries came from PCR. The data were produced on an Illumina HiSeq 2500. To reduce PCR and sequencing biases, unique molecular identifiers were built into the TCR beta cDNA libraries. Every 1 to 10 million input T cells yielded approximately 500,000 cDNA molecules, meaning each molecule approximated one T cell. The same protocol used for the earlier healthy control dataset was applied to prepare and sequence the patient libraries. Within a given batch, samples were prepared together, multiplexed and sequenced on the same HiSeq lane. The study's processing was this. Raw barcoded reads were processed with MIGEC, and single-read molecular identifier groups were discarded before consensus assembly and CDR3 extraction. VDJtools was used for post-analysis of the clonotype tables, with diversity normalized by down-sampling every dataset to the smallest sample size. Repertoire overlap clustering matched CDR3 amino acid but not nucleotide sequences to correct batch-related cross-sample contamination. TCRdb reworked the public reads: Q25 trimming with fastp, MiXCR clone assembly, productive beta chains retained. Entries that share a CDR3 protein sequence are merged under the most common genes and DNA. TCRdb's processing, not the authors' own work, is the source of the V and J calls. For this sample there are hundreds of thousands of distinct CDR3 sequences; about 40% appear just once. In total, the top ten clones hold under 2% of the sample.

To demonstrate the VDJtools post-analysis software, TCR beta repertoires were profiled from the peripheral blood of 13 young patients with multiple sclerosis. The patients with multiple sclerosis were children and adolescents between roughly 6 and 17 years of age. V is pared back by 5 bases and J by 3 bases, with 17 bases lying between the germline termini. Based on the germline V gene, the CDR1 and CDR2 sequences are SGHTA and FQGNSA. The CDR3 contains 15 residues, cysteine and phenylalanine counted. The only DNA kept is the CDR3, 45 bases in frame from the first base. Recombination joined TRBV7-2 with TRBJ2-7; no D gene can be assigned with confidence. This TCR was sampled from a girl aged 10 to 17 with multiple sclerosis. The sample comprised blood. The CDR3 protein sequence reads: CASSPVLGLDYEQYF. The sequenced DNA is TGTGCCAGCAGCCCCGTACTGGGGTTGGACTACGAGCAGTACTTC.